The rows below give T cell receptor beta chains drawn from one sample of a study of beta chain features in type 1 diabetes. Generated by immunoSEQ multiplex PCR, the TCRdb table keeps only in-frame clones and is missing some. The profile shows 500,000 to 800,000 clones, over 10% of them singletons. Sequencing used naive CD4+ T cells from blood. The receptors shown here come from a man aged 25 to 45 with type 1 diabetes. The CDR3 runs from the conserved cysteine through the conserved F or W.

cdr3_aa | j_call | v_call
CAISESRSTSGNTIYF | TRBJ1-3 | TRBV10-3
CASSKQSSETEQFF | TRBJ2-1 | TRBV5-1
CASSPDSYTQYF | TRBJ2-3 | TRBV18
CASSLTVENEKLFF | TRBJ1-4 | TRBV6-4
CASSGTSGVDEQFF | TRBJ2-1 | TRBV9
CSAIPYNEQFF | TRBJ2-1 | TRBV20-1
CASSPPGQTYEQYF | TRBJ2-7 | TRBV28
CSVVTARELFF | TRBJ2-2 | TRBV29-1
CASSLMDTNNEQFF | TRBJ2-1 | TRBV11-2
CASSDQAPYGYTF | TRBJ1-2 | TRBV2
CASSRLRDLNQETQYF | TRBJ2-5 | TRBV5-1
CASSAPGQGPNQPQHF | TRBJ1-5 | TRBV6-6
CAISDRDSPLHF | TRBJ1-6 | TRBV10-3
CASSLQGASSYNEQFF | TRBJ2-1 | TRBV5-1
CASSQGRIYEQYF | TRBJ2-7 | TRBV6-7
CASRFGWLQETQYF | TRBJ2-5 | TRBV5-1
CASSHHRGTGNTGELFF | TRBJ2-2 | TRBV25-1
CASSQGQLNEKLFF | TRBJ1-4 | TRBV4-3
CASSLNQGGYGYTF | TRBJ1-2 | TRBV7-8
CAWSTRNTIYF | TRBJ1-3 | TRBV30
CASSFWRDEAFF | TRBJ1-1 | TRBV11-2
CASSVAGATDTQYF | TRBJ2-3 | TRBV9